This T cell receptor beta chain came from a study of shared clonotypes between healthy human individuals. V was shortened by 3 bases and J by 4 bases, with 3 bases between the two germline ends. Germline lookup yields CDR1 MGHRA and CDR2 YSYEKL. The CDR3 is made up of 12 amino acids. Data came from immunoSEQ multiplex PCR; TCRdb stores just in-frame clones and leaves some out. The data contain about 380,000 clones, around 96% of them singletons. The sequencing sample was made of memory CD8+ T cells sorted from blood. Subset: CD45RO+ cells pooled with CCR7-negative TemRA cells. The TCR comes from a man aged 25 to 45 in good health. This sequence joins TRBV4-1 and TRBJ2-2; D unclear. The CDR3 sequence: CASSHRTGELFF. For the CDR3, the DNA is TGCGCCAGCAGCCATCGCACCGGGGAGCTGTTTTTT.